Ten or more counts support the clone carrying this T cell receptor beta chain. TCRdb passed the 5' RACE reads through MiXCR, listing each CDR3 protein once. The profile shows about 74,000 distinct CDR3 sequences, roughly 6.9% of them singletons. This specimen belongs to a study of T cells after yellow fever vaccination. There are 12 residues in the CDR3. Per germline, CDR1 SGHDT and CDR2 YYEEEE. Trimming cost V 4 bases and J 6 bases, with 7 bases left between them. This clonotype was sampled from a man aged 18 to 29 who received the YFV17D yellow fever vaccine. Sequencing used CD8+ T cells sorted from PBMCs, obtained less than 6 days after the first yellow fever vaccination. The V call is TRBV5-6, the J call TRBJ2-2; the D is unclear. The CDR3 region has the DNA TGTGCCAGCAGCCTTTTCTCCGGGGAGCTGTTTTTT. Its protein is CASSLFSGELFF.